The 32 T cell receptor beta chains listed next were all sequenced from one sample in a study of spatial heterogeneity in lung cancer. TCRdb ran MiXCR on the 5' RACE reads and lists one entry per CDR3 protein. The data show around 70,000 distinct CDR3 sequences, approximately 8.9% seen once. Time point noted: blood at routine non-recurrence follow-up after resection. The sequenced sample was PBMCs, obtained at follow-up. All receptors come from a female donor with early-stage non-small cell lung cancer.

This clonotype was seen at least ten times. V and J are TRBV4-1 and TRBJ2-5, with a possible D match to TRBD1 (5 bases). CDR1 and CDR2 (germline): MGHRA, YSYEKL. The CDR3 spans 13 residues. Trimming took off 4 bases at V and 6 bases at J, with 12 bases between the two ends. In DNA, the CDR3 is TGCGCCAGCAGCCGTCAGGGTCAGCAGACCCAGTACTTC. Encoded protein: CASSRQGQQTQYF.

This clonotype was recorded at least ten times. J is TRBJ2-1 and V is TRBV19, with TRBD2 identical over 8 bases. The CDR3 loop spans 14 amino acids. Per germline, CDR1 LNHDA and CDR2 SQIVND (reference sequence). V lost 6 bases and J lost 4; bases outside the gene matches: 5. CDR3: CASSERELYNEQFF. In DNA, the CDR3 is TGTGCCAGTAGCGAGCGGGAGTTGTACAATGAGCAGTTCTTC.

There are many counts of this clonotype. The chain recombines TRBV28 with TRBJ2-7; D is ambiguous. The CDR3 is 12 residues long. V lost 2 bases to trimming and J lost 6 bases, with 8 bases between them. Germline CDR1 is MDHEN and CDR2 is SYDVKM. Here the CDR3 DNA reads TGTGCCAGCAGTTTAGGAGTCGGCGAGCAGTACTTC. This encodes CASSLGVGEQYF. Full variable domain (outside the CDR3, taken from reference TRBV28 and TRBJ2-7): DVKVTQSSRYLVKRTGEKVFLECVQDMDHENMFWYRQDPGLGLRLIYFSYDVKMKEKGDIPEGYSVSREKKERFSLILESASTNQTSMYLCASSLGVGEQYFGPGTRLTVT.

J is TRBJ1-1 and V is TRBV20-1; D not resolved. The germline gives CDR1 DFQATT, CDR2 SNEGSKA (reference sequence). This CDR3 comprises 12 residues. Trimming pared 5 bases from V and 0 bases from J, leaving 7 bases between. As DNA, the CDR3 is TGCAGTGCTTCCGATCTGAACACTGAAGCTTTCTTT. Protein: CSASDLNTEAFF.

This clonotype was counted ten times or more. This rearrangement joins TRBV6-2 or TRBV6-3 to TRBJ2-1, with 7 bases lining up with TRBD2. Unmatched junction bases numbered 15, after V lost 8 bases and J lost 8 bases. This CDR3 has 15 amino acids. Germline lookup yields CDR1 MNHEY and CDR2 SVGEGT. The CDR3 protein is CASRKMTSFGDEQFF. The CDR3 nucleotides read TGTGCCAGCCGCAAAATGACTAGCTTCGGCGATGAGCAGTTCTTC.

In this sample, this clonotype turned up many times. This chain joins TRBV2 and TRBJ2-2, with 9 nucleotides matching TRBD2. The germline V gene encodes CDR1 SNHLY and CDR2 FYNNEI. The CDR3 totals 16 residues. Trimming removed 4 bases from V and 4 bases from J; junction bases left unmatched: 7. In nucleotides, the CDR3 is TGTGCCAGCAGTGCATACAAACTAGCGGGCACCGGGGAGCTGTTTTTT. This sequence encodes CASSAYKLAGTGELFF. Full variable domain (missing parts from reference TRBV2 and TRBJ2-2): EPEVTQTPSHQVTQMGQEVILRCVPISNHLYFYWYRQILGQKVEFLVSFYNNEISEKSEIFDDQFSVERPDGSNFTLKIRSTKLEDSAMYFCASSAYKLAGTGELFFGEGSRLTVL.

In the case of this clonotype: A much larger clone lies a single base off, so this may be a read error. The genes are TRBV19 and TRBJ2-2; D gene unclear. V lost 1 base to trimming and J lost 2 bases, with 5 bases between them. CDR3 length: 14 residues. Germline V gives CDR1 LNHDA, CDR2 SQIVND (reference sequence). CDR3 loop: CASSIAENTGELFF. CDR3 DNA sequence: TGTGCCAGTAGTATAGCAGAAAACACCGGGGAGCTGTTTTTT.

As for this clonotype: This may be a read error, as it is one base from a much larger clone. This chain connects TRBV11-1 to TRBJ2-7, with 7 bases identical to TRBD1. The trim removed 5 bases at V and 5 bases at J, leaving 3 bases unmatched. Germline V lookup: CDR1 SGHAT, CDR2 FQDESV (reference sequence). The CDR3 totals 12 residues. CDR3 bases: TGTGCCAGCAGCCCCGACAGGGACGAGCAGTACTTC. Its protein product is CASSPDRDEQYF.

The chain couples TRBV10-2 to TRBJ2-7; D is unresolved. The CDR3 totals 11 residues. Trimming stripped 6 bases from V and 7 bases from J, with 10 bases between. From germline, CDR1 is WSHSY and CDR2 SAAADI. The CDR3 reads CASSDEGEQYF. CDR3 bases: TGCGCCAGCAGCGATGAAGGGGAGCAGTACTTC.

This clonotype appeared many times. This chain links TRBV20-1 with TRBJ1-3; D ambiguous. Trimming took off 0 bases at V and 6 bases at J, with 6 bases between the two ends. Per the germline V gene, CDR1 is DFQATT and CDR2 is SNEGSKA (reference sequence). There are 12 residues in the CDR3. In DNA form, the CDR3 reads TGCAGTGCTAGAGACACTGAAAACACCATATATTTT. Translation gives CSARDTENTIYF.

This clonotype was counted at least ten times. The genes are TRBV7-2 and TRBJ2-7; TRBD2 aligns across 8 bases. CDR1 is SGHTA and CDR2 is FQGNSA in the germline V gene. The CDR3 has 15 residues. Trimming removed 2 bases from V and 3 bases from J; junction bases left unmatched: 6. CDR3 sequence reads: CASSLKSGRIYEQYF. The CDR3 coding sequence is TGTGCCAGCAGCTTAAAAAGCGGGAGAATCTACGAGCAGTACTTC.

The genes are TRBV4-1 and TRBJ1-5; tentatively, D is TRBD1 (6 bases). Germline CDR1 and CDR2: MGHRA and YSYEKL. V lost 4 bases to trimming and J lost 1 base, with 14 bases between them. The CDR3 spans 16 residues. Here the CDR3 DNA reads TGCGCCAGCAGCCTTCGGACAGCGGAGAGCAATCAGCCCCAGCATTTT. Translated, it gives CASSLRTAESNQPQHF.

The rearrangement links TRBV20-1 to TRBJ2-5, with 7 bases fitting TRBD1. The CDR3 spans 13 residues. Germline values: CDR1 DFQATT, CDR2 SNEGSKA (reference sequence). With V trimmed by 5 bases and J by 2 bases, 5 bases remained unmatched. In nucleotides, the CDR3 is TGCAGTGCTGTTACAGGGGAACAAGAGACCCAGTACTTC. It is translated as CSAVTGEQETQYF.

CDR3 in DNA: TGTGCCAGCAGCGCAACAGGGGGCGGCGAGACCCAGTACTTC. Translation: CASSATGGGETQYF. This chain uses TRBV9 with TRBJ2-5, with TRBD1 matching over 9 bases. Germline CDR1 SGDLS, CDR2 YYNGEE. This CDR3 spans 14 amino acids. V lost 3 bases and J lost 5; bases outside the gene matches: 5. Together with reference TRBV9 and TRBJ2-5, the CDR3 gives the full variable domain: DSGVTQTPKHLITATGQRVTLRCSPRSGDLSVYWYQQSLDQGLQFLIQYYNGEERAKGNILERFSAQQFPDLHSELNLSSLELGDSALYFCASSATGGGETQYFGPGTRLLVL.

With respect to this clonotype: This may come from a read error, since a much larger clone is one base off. CDR3 in amino acids: CASSYSRQSSRANVPTF. In nucleotides, the CDR3 is TGTGCCAGCAGTTACTCCCGACAGTCTTCGAGGGCCAACGTCCCGACTTTC. The V gene is TRBV6-5, the J gene TRBJ2-6, with D possibly being TRBD1 or TRBD2 (5 bases each). This CDR3 contains 17 residues. The germline gives CDR1 MNHEY, CDR2 SVGAGI.

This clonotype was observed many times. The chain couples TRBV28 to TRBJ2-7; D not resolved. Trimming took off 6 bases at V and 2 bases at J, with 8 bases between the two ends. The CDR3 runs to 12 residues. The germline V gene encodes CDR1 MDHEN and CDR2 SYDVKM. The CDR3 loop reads CASSGRPYEQYF. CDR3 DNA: TGTGCCAGCAGCGGCCGACCCTACGAGCAGTACTTC.

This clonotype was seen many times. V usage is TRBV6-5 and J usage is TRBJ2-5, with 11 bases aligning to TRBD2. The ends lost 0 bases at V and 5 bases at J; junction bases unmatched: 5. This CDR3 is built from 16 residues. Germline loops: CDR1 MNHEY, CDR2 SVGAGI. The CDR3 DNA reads TGTGCCAGCAGTTACTCTAGCGGGAGGGCCTCGGAGACCCAGTACTTC. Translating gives CASSYSSGRASETQYF.

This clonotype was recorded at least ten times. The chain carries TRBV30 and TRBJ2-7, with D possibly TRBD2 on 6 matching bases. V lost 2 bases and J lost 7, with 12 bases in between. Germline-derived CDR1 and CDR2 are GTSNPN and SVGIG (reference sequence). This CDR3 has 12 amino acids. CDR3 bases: TGTGCCTGGAGTCCTACAGCGGGTGAGCAGTACTTC. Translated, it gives CAWSPTAGEQYF.

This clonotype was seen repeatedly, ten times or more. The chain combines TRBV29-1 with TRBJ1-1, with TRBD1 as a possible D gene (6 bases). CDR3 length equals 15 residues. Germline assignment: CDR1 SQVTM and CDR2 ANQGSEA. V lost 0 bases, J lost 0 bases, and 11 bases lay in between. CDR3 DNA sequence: TGCAGCGTTGAAGATACAGGGCCCGTGAACACTGAAGCTTTCTTT. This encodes CSVEDTGPVNTEAFF.

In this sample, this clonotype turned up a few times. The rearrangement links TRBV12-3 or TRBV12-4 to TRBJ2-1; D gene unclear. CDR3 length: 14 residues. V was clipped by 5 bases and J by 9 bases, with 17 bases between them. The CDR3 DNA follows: TGTGCCAGCAGTCGCCGCGACGGATATGGTGAGCAGTTCTTC. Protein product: CASSRRDGYGEQFF.

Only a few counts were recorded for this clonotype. In DNA form, the CDR3 reads TGTGCCAGCAGCTCCTCTGGTGCGGGAGTATGGAATGAGCAGTTCTTC. This translates into CASSSSGAGVWNEQFF. This chain links TRBV9 with TRBJ2-1; 7 bases map to TRBD2. The CDR3 covers 16 residues. V dropped 4 bases and J dropped 7; count of bases not matched to a gene: 14. In germline, CDR1 is SGDLS, CDR2 YYNGEE.

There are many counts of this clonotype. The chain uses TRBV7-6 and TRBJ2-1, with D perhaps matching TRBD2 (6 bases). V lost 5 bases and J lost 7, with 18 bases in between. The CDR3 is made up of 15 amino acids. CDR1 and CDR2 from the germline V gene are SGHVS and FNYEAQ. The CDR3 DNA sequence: TGTGCCAGCAGCGCTAGGGACTCCCTTAAAAATGAGCAGTTCTTC. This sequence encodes CASSARDSLKNEQFF.

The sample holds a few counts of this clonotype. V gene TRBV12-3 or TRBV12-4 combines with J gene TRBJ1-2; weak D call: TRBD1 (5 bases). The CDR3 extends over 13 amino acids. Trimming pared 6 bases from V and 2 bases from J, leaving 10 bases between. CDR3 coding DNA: TGTGCCAGCAGCAGGGAATACAACTATGGCTACACCTTC. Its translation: CASSREYNYGYTF.

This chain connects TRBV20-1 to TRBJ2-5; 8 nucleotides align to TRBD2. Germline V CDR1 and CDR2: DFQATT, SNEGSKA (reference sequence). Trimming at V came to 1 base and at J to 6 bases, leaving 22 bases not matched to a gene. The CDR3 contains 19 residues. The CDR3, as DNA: TGCAGTGCTAGAGCCCCGCGAGAGACTCGACCGGGGGGGGCACAGACCCAGTACTTC. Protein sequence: CSARAPRETRPGGAQTQYF.

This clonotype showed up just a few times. CDR3 bases: TGCGCCAGCAGCTCACCCAGGGTGGGGAACACTGAAGCTTTCTTT. This codes for CASSSPRVGNTEAFF. The chain joins TRBV5-1 to TRBJ1-1; tentative D call: TRBD1 (5 bases). The V gene's germline CDR1 is SGHRS and CDR2 YFSETQ. Trimming removed 3 bases from V and 1 base from J, with 13 bases in between. The CDR3 is 15 amino acids. Full variable domain (missing parts from reference TRBV5-1 and TRBJ1-1): KAGVTQTPRYLIKTRGQQVTLSCSPISGHRSVSWYQQTPGQGLQFLFEYFSETQRNKGNFPGRFSGRQFSNSRSEMNVSTLELGDSALYLCASSSPRVGNTEAFFGQGTRLTVV.

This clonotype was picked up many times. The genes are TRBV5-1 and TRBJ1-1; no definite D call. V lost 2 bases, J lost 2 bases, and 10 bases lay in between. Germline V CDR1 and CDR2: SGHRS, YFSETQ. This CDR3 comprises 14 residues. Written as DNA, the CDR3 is TGCGCCAGCAGCTTCAGCGGGTTTAACACTGAAGCTTTCTTT. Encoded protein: CASSFSGFNTEAFF.

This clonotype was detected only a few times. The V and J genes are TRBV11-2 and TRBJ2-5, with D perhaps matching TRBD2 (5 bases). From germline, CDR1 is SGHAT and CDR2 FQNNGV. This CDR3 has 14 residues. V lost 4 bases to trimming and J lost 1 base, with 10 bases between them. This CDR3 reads CASSSAGSQETQYF. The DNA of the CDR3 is TGTGCCAGCAGCTCTGCGGGCAGCCAAGAGACCCAGTACTTC.

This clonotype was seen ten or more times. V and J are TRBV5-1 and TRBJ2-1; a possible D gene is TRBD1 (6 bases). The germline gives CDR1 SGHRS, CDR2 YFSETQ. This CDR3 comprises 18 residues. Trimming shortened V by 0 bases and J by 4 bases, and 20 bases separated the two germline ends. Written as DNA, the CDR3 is TGCGCCAGCAGCTTGGACGGGCCAGGGGCCCGAGGGTACAATGAGCAGTTCTTC. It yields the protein CASSLDGPGARGYNEQFF.

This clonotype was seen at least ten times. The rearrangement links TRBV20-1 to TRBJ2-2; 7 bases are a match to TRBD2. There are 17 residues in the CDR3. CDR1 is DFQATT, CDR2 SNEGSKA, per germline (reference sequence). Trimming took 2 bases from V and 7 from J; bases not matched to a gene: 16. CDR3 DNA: TGCAGTGCTAGACCCAGCGGGACGGCCAAAGGTCTCGGGGAGCTGTTTTTT. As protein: CSARPSGTAKGLGELFF.

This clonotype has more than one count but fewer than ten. DNA of the CDR3: TGTGCCAGCAGACGACGGGAGGTGAATTACGATGGCTACACCTTC. Residues: CASRRREVNYDGYTF. The V and J genes are TRBV28 and TRBJ1-2; no firm D call. This CDR3 region has 15 residues. V was shortened by 6 bases and J by 6 bases, with 20 bases between the two germline ends. The germline V gene has CDR1 MDHEN and CDR2 SYDVKM.

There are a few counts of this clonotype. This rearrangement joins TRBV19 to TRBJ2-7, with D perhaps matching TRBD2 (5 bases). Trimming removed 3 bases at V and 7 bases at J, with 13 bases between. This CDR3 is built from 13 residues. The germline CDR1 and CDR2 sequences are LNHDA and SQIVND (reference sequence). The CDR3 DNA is TGTGCCAGTAGTATCACGGGATCGGGGGAGCAGTACTTC. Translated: CASSITGSGEQYF. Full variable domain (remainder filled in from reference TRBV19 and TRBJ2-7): DGGITQSPKYLFRKEGQNVTLSCEQNLNHDAMYWYRQDPGQGLRLIYYSQIVNDFQKGDIAEGYSVSREKKESFPLTVTSAQKNPTAFYLCASSITGSGEQYFGPGTRLTVT.

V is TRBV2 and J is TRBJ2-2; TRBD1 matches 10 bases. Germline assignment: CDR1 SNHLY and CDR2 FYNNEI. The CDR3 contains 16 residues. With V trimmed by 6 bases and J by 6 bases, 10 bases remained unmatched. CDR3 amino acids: CASSWGGTGVAGELFF. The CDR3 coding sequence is TGTGCCAGCAGCTGGGGAGGGACAGGGGTGGCCGGGGAGCTGTTTTTT.